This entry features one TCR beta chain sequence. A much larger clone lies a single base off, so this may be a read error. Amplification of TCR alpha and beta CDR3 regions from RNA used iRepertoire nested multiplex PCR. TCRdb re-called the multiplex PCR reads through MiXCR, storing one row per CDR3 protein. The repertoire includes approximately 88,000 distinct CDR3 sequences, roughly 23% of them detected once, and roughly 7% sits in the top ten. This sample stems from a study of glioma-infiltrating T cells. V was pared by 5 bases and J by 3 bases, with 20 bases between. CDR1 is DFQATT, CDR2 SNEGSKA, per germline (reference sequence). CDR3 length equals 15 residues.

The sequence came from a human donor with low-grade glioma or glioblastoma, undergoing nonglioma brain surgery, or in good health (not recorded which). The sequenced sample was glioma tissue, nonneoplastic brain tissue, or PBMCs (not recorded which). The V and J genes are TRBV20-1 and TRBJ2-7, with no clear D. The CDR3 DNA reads TGCAGTGCTCCGAGGATTAGCCATGGGGACTACGAGCAGTACTTC. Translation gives CSAPRISHGDYEQYF.